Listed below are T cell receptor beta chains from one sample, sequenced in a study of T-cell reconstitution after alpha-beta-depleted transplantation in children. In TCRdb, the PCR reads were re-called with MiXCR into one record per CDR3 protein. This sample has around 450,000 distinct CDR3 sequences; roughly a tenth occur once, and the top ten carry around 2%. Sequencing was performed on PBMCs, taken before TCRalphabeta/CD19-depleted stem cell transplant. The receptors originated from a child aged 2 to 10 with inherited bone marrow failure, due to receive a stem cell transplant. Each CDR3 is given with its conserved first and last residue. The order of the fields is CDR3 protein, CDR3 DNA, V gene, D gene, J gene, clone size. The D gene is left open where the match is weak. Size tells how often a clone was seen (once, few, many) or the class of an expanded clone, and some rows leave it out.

CDR3 protein: CASSRGGGGGGTDTQYF
CDR3 DNA: TGCGCCAGCAGCCGAGGTGGTGGCGGAGGGGGCACAGATACGCAGTATTTT
V gene: TRBV4-3
D gene: .
J gene: TRBJ2-3
clone size: .

CDR3 protein: CASVRRGPLSGTAFF
CDR3 DNA: TGTGCCAGCGTCCGGCGCGGACCCCTTTCCGGGACAGCTTTCTTT
V gene: TRBV6-2/TRBV6-3
D gene: .
J gene: TRBJ1-1
clone size: .

CDR3 protein: CASSLVHTGGNTEAFF
CDR3 DNA: TGTGCCAGCAGCTTGGTTCACACTGGGGGTAACACTGAAGCTTTCTTT
V gene: TRBV5-6
D gene: .
J gene: TRBJ1-1
clone size: many

CDR3 protein: CASSQVRGARETQYF
CDR3 DNA: TGCGCCAGCAGCCAAGTTCGAGGGGCGCGGGAGACCCAGTACTTC
V gene: TRBV4-3
D gene: .
J gene: TRBJ2-5
clone size: many

CDR3 protein: CASSYGLAGYEQYF
CDR3 DNA: TGTGCCAGCAGTTACGGACTAGCGGGTTACGAGCAGTACTTC
V gene: TRBV12-3/TRBV12-4
D gene: TRBD2
J gene: TRBJ2-7
clone size: few

CDR3 protein: CASSIAGQTYEQYF
CDR3 DNA: TGTGCCAGTAGTATCGCGGGACAAACCTACGAGCAGTACTTC
V gene: TRBV19
D gene: .
J gene: TRBJ2-7
clone size: .

CDR3 protein: CATSDLFQVLNGYTF
CDR3 DNA: TGTGCCACCAGTGATTTGTTTCAGGTACTCAATGGCTACACCTTC
V gene: TRBV24-1
D gene: .
J gene: TRBJ1-2
clone size: many

CDR3 protein: CASTQEGGRTKTQYF
CDR3 DNA: TGTGCCAGCACCCAGGAGGGGGGCAGGACGAAGACCCAGTACTTC
V gene: TRBV7-9
D gene: .
J gene: TRBJ2-5
clone size: many

CDR3 protein: CASSSPLPDRGFTEAFF
CDR3 DNA: TGTGCCAGCAGCTCCCCTCTACCGGACAGGGGATTCACTGAAGCTTTCTTT
V gene: TRBV7-9
D gene: TRBD1
J gene: TRBJ1-1
clone size: many

CDR3 protein: CSVEDRHRYEQYF
CDR3 DNA: TGCAGCGTTGAAGACAGGCATCGCTACGAGCAGTACTTC
V gene: TRBV29-1
D gene: .
J gene: TRBJ2-7
clone size: many